The 14 T cell receptor beta chains given below trace back to one sample, sequenced in a study of beta chain features in type 1 diabetes. TCRB transcripts that were expressed got sequenced, as all of the isolated RNA had been reverse transcribed. This table comes from immunoSEQ multiplex PCR, and its TCRdb copy is limited to in-frame clones, with some not included. The sample includes 900,000 or so clones, about a sixth of them seen just once. Material for sequencing was naive CD4+ T cells from blood. The receptors stem from a woman between 18 and 29 years old in good health.

Only a few counts were recorded for this clone. The rearrangement joins TRBV5-4 to TRBJ2-5; D not certain. The CDR3 has 16 residues. Germline V gene sequence: CDR1 SGHNT, CDR2 YYREEE (reference sequence). Trimming cost V 0 bases and J 2 bases, with 14 bases left between them. In DNA form, the CDR3 reads TGTGCCAGCAGCTTGGGTCAGGCTACGATACAAGAGACCCAGTACTTC. This translates into CASSLGQATIQETQYF.

This clone has just a few counts. The chain has TRBV7-2 and TRBJ1-5; D might be TRBD1 (6 bases). The germline V and J ends were trimmed by 3 bases and 6 bases, with 15 bases remaining between them. Per the germline V gene, CDR1 is SGHTA and CDR2 is FQGNSA. The CDR3 runs 15 residues. The CDR3 loop is CASSFGFTGSQPQHF. Written as DNA, the CDR3 is TGTGCCAGCAGCTTCGGGTTTACAGGGTCTCAGCCCCAGCATTTT. The full variable domain, rest sourced from reference TRBV7-2 and TRBJ1-5, is GAGVSQSPSNKVTEKGKDVELRCDPISGHTALYWYRQSLGQGLEFLIYFQGNSAPDKSGLPSDRFSAERTGGSVSTLTIQRTQQEDSAVYLCASSFGFTGSQPQHFGDGTRLSIL.

This clone has just a few counts. The V call is TRBV7-2, the J call TRBJ1-4; 7 bases agree with TRBD1. V shed 4 bases, J shed 11 bases, and the junction held 4 bases outside the gene matches. Germline-derived CDR1 and CDR2 are SGHTA and FQGNSA. This CDR3 is 12 amino acids long. Written as DNA, the CDR3 is TGTGCCAGCAGCTCCCCGGGACAGAAACTGTTTTTT. The encoded protein is CASSSPGQKLFF.

This clone came up once. The V call is TRBV10-3, the J call TRBJ2-1, with 9 bases matching TRBD2. V shed 10 bases, J shed 0 bases, and the junction held 13 bases outside the gene matches. The CDR3 runs to 17 residues. Germline CDR1 ENHRY, CDR2 SYGVKD. The CDR3 loop reads CASRGAGGSSSYNEQFF. CDR3 bases: TGTGCCAGCCGGGGAGCGGGAGGTTCGAGCTCCTACAATGAGCAGTTCTTC.

For the CDR3, the DNA is TGTGCCAGCAGCTTAACCGGGGGAAGTCGGGGGAATGAGCAGTTCTTC. It translates to CASSLTGGSRGNEQFF. The V call is TRBV11-1, the J call TRBJ2-1; D may be TRBD2 (6 bases). Germline values: CDR1 SGHAT, CDR2 FQDESV (reference sequence). V was trimmed by 2 bases and J by 7 bases, leaving 18 bases between them. The CDR3 loop spans 16 amino acids.

The chain has TRBV28 and TRBJ1-5, with D possibly matching TRBD1 (6 bases). CDR1 is MDHEN, CDR2 SYDVKM, per germline. V gave up 3 bases and J gave up 6 bases, with 15 bases separating them. CDR3 size: 15 residues. The CDR3 sequence: CASSFPRGPSQPQHF. Written as DNA, the CDR3 is TGTGCCAGCAGTTTTCCCAGGGGCCCTAGTCAGCCCCAGCATTTT.

This clone was seen a few times. The chain combines TRBV7-2 with TRBJ1-2, with D perhaps matching TRBD1 (5 bases). The germline V gene encodes CDR1 SGHTA and CDR2 FQGNSA. Trimming took 5 bases from V and 10 from J, leaving 23 bases between them. The CDR3 sequence is 15 residues long. The CDR3 DNA is TGTGCCAGCAGCCGAGCAAGACAGACCGCGCTTGCCTACACCTTC. Protein product: CASSRARQTALAYTF.

The rearrangement uses TRBV6-5 and TRBJ1-2; D might be TRBD1 (5 bases). V lost 0 bases and J 2 bases, leaving 13 bases between the germline ends. CDR1 and CDR2 from the germline V gene are MNHEY and SVGAGI. This CDR3 is 16 amino acids long. CDR3 coding DNA: TGTGCCAGCAGTTACTCGTCAGGGCTCGGAAACTATGGCTACACCTTC. Amino acids: CASSYSSGLGNYGYTF.

This sequence joins TRBV9 and TRBJ2-7, with D tentatively TRBD1 or TRBD2 (7 bases each). This CDR3 is built from 13 residues. V was trimmed by 3 bases and J by 4 bases, leaving 11 bases between them. Germline assignment: CDR1 SGDLS and CDR2 YYNGEE. The CDR3 sequence: CASSARGGYEQYF. DNA of the CDR3: TGTGCCAGCAGCGCCAGGGGGGGTTACGAGCAGTACTTC.

This chain joins TRBV28 and TRBJ2-1; D gene uncertain. The CDR3 sequence is 14 residues long. V lost 6 bases and J lost 1, with 10 bases in between. Germline CDR1 reads MDHEN; CDR2 reads SYDVKM. The CDR3 nucleotides are TGTGCCAGCAGCAAACTTAAGTCCTACAATGAGCAGTTCTTC. Protein product: CASSKLKSYNEQFF. Variable domain in full (rest from reference TRBV28 and TRBJ2-1): DVKVTQSSRYLVKRTGEKVFLECVQDMDHENMFWYRQDPGLGLRLIYFSYDVKMKEKGDIPEGYSVSREKKERFSLILESASTNQTSMYLCASSKLKSYNEQFFGPGTRLTVL.

This clone was counted only a few times. This rearrangement joins TRBV14 to TRBJ2-5, with D possibly matching TRBD1 (6 bases). The CDR3 consists of 13 residues. Germline loops: CDR1 SGHDN, CDR2 FVKESK. Deletions cut 2 bases from V and 4 bases from J, with 8 bases between. The CDR3 DNA is TGTGCCAGCAGCCAAACAGGGAGAGAGACCCAGTACTTC. It specifies CASSQTGRETQYF.

This clone was observed a few times. Here the CDR3 reads CASSLYRTEAGNTIYF. The CDR3 bases are TGTGCCAGCAGCCTCTACAGGACGGAGGCTGGAAACACCATATATTTT. The J gene is TRBJ1-3, the V gene TRBV7-9; D perhaps matches TRBD1 (5 bases). Germline V lookup: CDR1 SEHNR, CDR2 FQNEAQ (reference sequence). V was pared by 5 bases and J by 2 bases, with 16 bases between. The CDR3 covers 16 residues. The entire variable domain, with the rest obtained from reference TRBV7-9 and TRBJ1-3, is as follows: DTGVSQNPRHKITKRGQNVTFRCDPISEHNRLYWYRQTLGQGPEFLTYFQNEAQLEKSRLLSDRFSAERPKGSFSTLEIQRTEQGDSAMYLCASSLYRTEAGNTIYFGEGSWLTVV.

This clone was seen more than once but under ten times. The CDR3 region is CASSLGVMSGLNTGELFF. DNA for the CDR3: TGTGCCAGCAGCTTAGGTGTTATGAGCGGATTAAACACCGGGGAGCTGTTTTTT. J is TRBJ2-2 and V is TRBV7-2; D is possibly TRBD2 (5 bases). This CDR3 has 18 amino acids. From germline, CDR1 is SGHTA and CDR2 FQGNSA. Trimming pared 1 base from V and 2 bases from J, leaving 17 bases between. The full variable domain, rest sourced from reference TRBV7-2 and TRBJ2-2, is GAGVSQSPSNKVTEKGKDVELRCDPISGHTALYWYRQSLGQGLEFLIYFQGNSAPDKSGLPSDRFSAERTGGSVSTLTIQRTQQEDSAVYLCASSLGVMSGLNTGELFFGEGSRLTVL.

The table lists this clone with a few counts. The genes are TRBV7-9 and TRBJ2-4; D is perhaps TRBD1 or TRBD2 (5 bases each). The CDR3 covers 14 residues. The germline CDR1 and CDR2 sequences are SEHNR and FQNEAQ (reference sequence). V dropped 2 bases and J dropped 8 bases, with 13 bases sitting between them. The CDR3 loop reads CASSLRGPFDIQYF. The CDR3 DNA is TGTGCCAGCAGCTTACGGGGCCCATTCGACATTCAGTACTTC.